This T cell receptor (beta chain) was sequenced for a study of blood T cell repertoires in COVID-19. Sequencing used immunoSEQ multiplex PCR; TCRdb keeps in-frame clones, though not all of them. The sample carries some 200,000 clones, approximately 80% recorded once. V lost 7 bases, J lost 6 bases, and 14 bases stayed unmatched. The germline gives CDR1 LGHDT, CDR2 YNNKEL (reference sequence). This CDR3 contains 18 residues. Source material: peripheral blood. The origin of this receptor is an elderly woman with COVID-19, enrolled during active disease. The V and J genes are TRBV3-1 (or the pseudogene TRBV3-2) and TRBJ2-1; 14 bases map to TRBD2. The CDR3 DNA follows: TGTGCCAGCAAAGGGGGGGGACTAGCGGGAGAGAAGGTCAATGAGCAGTTCTTC. Its translation: CASKGGGLAGEKVNEQFF.